A single sample gave rise to the 13 T cell receptor beta chains below, sequenced in a study of cytomegalovirus exposure and HLA in healthy donors. PCR was performed using 60 Vbeta and 13 Jbeta primers. Profiled with immunoSEQ multiplex PCR; TCRdb holds only in-frame clones, not every one. The sample holds 95,000 to 100,000 clones, around 85% seen once. The sequencing sample was made of PBMCs. These receptors were taken from a man aged 25 to 40 in good health and CMV-seronegative.

This chain joins TRBV7-3 and TRBJ2-2; D perhaps matches TRBD1 (6 bases). This CDR3 is built from 15 residues. Germline CDR1 reads SGHTA; CDR2 reads FQGTGA. Between the trimmed V and J ends, which lost 3 bases and 0 bases, there was a span of 8 bases. CDR3 in amino acids: CASSLTGSNTGELFF. The CDR3 DNA reads TGTGCCAGCAGCTTGACAGGTTCGAACACCGGGGAGCTGTTTTTT.

The gene calls are TRBV15 and TRBJ2-1; 12 nucleotides align to TRBD2. V trimming: 2 bases; J trimming: 1 base; junction bases outside the gene matches: 9. The V gene's germline CDR1 is LNHNV and CDR2 YYDKDF (reference sequence). This CDR3 region has 19 residues. The CDR3 here is CATSRLYRLAGESYNEQFF. The CDR3 DNA follows: TGTGCCACCAGCAGATTATATAGACTAGCGGGAGAGTCCTACAATGAGCAGTTCTTC.

V and J are TRBV7-8 and TRBJ2-1; D is perhaps TRBD2 (5 bases). Germline V gives CDR1 SGHVS, CDR2 FQNEAQ. V lost 2 bases and J lost 4, with 21 bases in between. This CDR3 has 18 amino acids. In DNA form, the CDR3 reads TGTGCCAGCAGCTTATTTCGGGGTTCCAGCGTTGCTTACAATGAGCAGTTCTTC. Protein: CASSLFRGSSVAYNEQFF.

This clone was counted once. This chain connects TRBV5-1 to TRBJ1-3; no clear D. CDR1 and CDR2 from the germline V gene are SGHRS and YFSETQ. V lost 4 bases and J lost 2, with 13 bases in between. The CDR3 consists of 15 residues. The CDR3 protein is CASSLSESAGNTIYF. The CDR3 DNA is TGCGCCAGCAGCCTCTCAGAGAGCGCTGGAAACACCATATATTTT.

The chain combines TRBV5-1 with TRBJ2-1; the match to TRBD1 covers 9 bases. The CDR3 runs 16 residues. The germline V gene has CDR1 SGHRS and CDR2 YFSETQ. The junction had 5 bases not matched to a gene; V was cut back by 4 bases and J by 0 bases. The CDR3 nucleotides are TGCGCCAGCAGCCTGGGACAGGGAGACTCCTACAATGAGCAGTTCTTC. This sequence encodes CASSLGQGDSYNEQFF.

Here the CDR3 DNA reads TGTGCCACCAGCAGGACCCCCAGGGAAGACGAGCAGTACTTC. This sequence encodes CATSRTPREDEQYF. The chain employs TRBV15 and TRBJ2-7; D might be TRBD1 (5 bases). The CDR3 is 14 amino acids. Germline V gene lookup returns CDR1 LNHNV and CDR2 YYDKDF (reference sequence). The V gene lost 3 bases and the J gene lost 5 bases, with 14 bases spanning the gap. Full variable domain (outside the CDR3, taken from reference TRBV15 and TRBJ2-7): DAMVIQNPRYQVTQFGKPVTLSCSQTLNHNVMYWYQQKSSQAPKLLFHYYDKDFNNEADTPDNFQSRRPNTSFCFLDIRSPGLGDTAMYLCATSRTPREDEQYFGPGTRLTVT.

This chain links TRBV9 with TRBJ2-7, with 7 bases lining up with TRBD2. Germline V gene data show CDR1 as SGDLS and CDR2 as YYNGEE. CDR3 length: 17 residues. Trimming at V came to 4 bases and at J to 0 bases, leaving 13 bases not matched to a gene. For the CDR3, the DNA is TGTGCCAGCAGCCAATCCCCGGGACGGGAGGACTCCTACGAGCAGTACTTC. Protein sequence: CASSQSPGREDSYEQYF. Variable domain in full (rest from reference TRBV9 and TRBJ2-7): DSGVTQTPKHLITATGQRVTLRCSPRSGDLSVYWYQQSLDQGLQFLIQYYNGEERAKGNILERFSAQQFPDLHSELNLSSLELGDSALYFCASSQSPGREDSYEQYFGPGTRLTVT.

With regard to this clone: One end of the junction does not line up with germline, which may come from a read error. The J gene is TRBJ1-1, the V gene TRBV25-1, with D possibly matching TRBD1 (6 bases). The CDR3 runs 11 residues. CDR1 is MGHDK, CDR2 SYGVNS, per germline. CDR3 sequence: CASSGRQEVFF. The CDR3 DNA reads TGTGCCAGCAGTGGGAGACAGGAAGTTTTCTTT.

The chain is built from TRBV4-2 and TRBJ2-7, with 9 bases aligning to TRBD2. Germline lookup yields CDR1 LGHNA and CDR2 YNFKEQ. Trimming removed 4 bases from V and 3 bases from J; junction bases left unmatched: 4. This CDR3 contains 14 residues. CDR3 residues: CASSPLAGLYEQYF. For the CDR3, the DNA is TGTGCCAGCAGCCCACTAGCGGGCCTCTACGAGCAGTACTTC.

The V gene is TRBV19, the J gene TRBJ1-1; D unclear. Looked up from germline, CDR1 is LNHDA and CDR2 is SQIVND (reference sequence). Trimming left V 8 bases short and J 0 bases short, with 13 bases between. The length of the CDR3 is 14 residues. DNA for the CDR3: TGTGCCAGTTGCGGCCGAACGATGAACACTGAAGCTTTCTTT. Amino acid sequence: CASCGRTMNTEAFF.

This chain uses TRBV4-1 with TRBJ1-1, with unresolved D. The CDR3 runs 12 residues. The V and J ends lost 6 bases and 7 bases respectively, with 12 bases between them. The V gene's germline CDR1 is MGHRA and CDR2 YSYEKL. CDR3 sequence: CASSFAAGEAFF. The DNA for the CDR3 is TGCGCCAGCAGTTTTGCCGCAGGTGAAGCTTTCTTT.

This chain joins TRBV27 and TRBJ2-1, with D possibly being TRBD1 (7 bases). This CDR3 region has 15 residues. The V and J ends lost 6 bases and 6 bases respectively, with 18 bases between them. Germline-derived CDR1 and CDR2 are MNHEY and SMNVEV (reference sequence). CDR3 in amino acids: CASRPGGGIGNEQFF. CDR3 sequence (DNA): TGTGCCAGCAGGCCAGGAGGGGGCATTGGCAATGAGCAGTTCTTC.

The rearrangement joins TRBV7-9 to TRBJ1-1, with TRBD1 matching over 7 bases. The V segment lost 3 bases and the J segment 2 bases; nucleotides outside the gene matches: 3. The CDR3 runs to 14 residues. Germline V CDR1 and CDR2: SEHNR, FQNEAQ (reference sequence). This CDR3 reads CASSFRQGNTEAFF. DNA of the CDR3: TGTGCCAGCAGCTTTAGACAGGGTAACACTGAAGCTTTCTTT.